Presented here are 2 T cell receptor beta chains from one specimen sequenced in a study of blood T cell repertoires in COVID-19. The protocol was immunoSEQ multiplex PCR, while the TCRdb copy is restricted to in-frame clones and leaves out a portion. Here the sample spans about 250,000 clones, about 85% being singletons. The sequencing sample was made of peripheral blood. Receptors originate from a human donor with COVID-19, enrolled during active disease. The donor label of this sample is uncertain.

The gene calls are TRBV3-1 (or the pseudogene TRBV3-2) and TRBJ1-1; D call uncertain. CDR1 and CDR2 from the germline V gene are LGHDT and YNNKEL (reference sequence). CDR3 length: 12 amino acids. V was clipped by 0 bases and J by 6 bases, with 5 bases between them. The CDR3 loop is CASSQDTAEAFF. CDR3 in DNA: TGTGCCAGCAGCCAAGATACAGCTGAAGCTTTCTTT.

The V call is TRBV27, the J call TRBJ1-4; D is undetermined. CDR3 size: 14 residues. Germline-derived CDR1 and CDR2 are MNHEY and SMNVEV (reference sequence). The ends were cut back, 5 bases at V and 6 bases at J, with 13 bases in the middle. CDR3 residues: CASSISGYDEKLFF. The CDR3, as DNA: TGTGCCAGCAGTATCAGCGGGTACGATGAAAAACTGTTTTTT.